The rows below give T cell receptor beta chains drawn from one sample of a study of tumor-infiltrating lymphocytes in primary liver carcinoma. TCRdb reanalysed the multiplex PCR reads using MiXCR and keeps one entry per CDR3 protein. The sample shows about 35,000 distinct CDR3 sequences, just under 75% of them seen only once. The specimen was liver tumor tissue from sampling region 4. Source of these receptors: a man aged 40-50 years with primary liver carcinoma and hepatitis B virus infection. CDR3s include the opening cysteine and the closing phenylalanine or tryptophan. Fields, in order: CDR3 DNA, CDR3 protein, clone size, V gene, D gene, J gene. The D gene is left open where the match is weak. Clone sizes are shown as how often the clone was seen (once, few, many) or a class if it is expanded.

cdr3_nt: TGTGCCAGCAGTATGGACAGAATCTATGGCTACACCTTC
cdr3_aa: CASSMDRIYGYTF
clone_size: many
v_call: TRBV28
d_call: NA
j_call: TRBJ1-2

cdr3_nt: TGTGCCATCAGTGAGTCTAAAGGGCCGAACACCGGGGAGCTGTTTTTT
cdr3_aa: CAISESKGPNTGELFF
clone_size: medium-sized
v_call: TRBV10-3
d_call: NA
j_call: TRBJ2-2